The table lists the clone carrying this T cell receptor beta chain with a few counts. Its matching antigen is unknown. Looked up from germline, CDR1 is SGHKS and CDR2 is YYEKEE (reference sequence). V dropped 4 bases and J dropped 6 bases, with 17 bases sitting between them. The CDR3 is 15 residues long. The data stem from a study of shared clonotypes between healthy human individuals. Overall study findings and caveats: Generation probabilities were higher for clonotypes shared across all four sorted-subset donors than for unshared ones. Larger estimated richness was generally seen in naive subsets than in memory subsets.

Sequencing used immunoSEQ multiplex PCR; TCRdb keeps in-frame clones, though not all of them. The sample has about 1 million clones; 65% to 75% are singletons. Sequencing was performed on memory CD4+ T cells sorted from blood. The subset: CD45RA-negative fraction. The chain uses TRBV5-5 and TRBJ1-5; TRBD1 is a possible D gene (6 bases). The TCR originated in a man between 18 and 35 years old in good health. Here the CDR3 DNA reads TGTGCCAGCAGCCCTCAACAGGGATTGAGTCAGCCCCAGCATTTT. It codes for CASSPQQGLSQPQHF.